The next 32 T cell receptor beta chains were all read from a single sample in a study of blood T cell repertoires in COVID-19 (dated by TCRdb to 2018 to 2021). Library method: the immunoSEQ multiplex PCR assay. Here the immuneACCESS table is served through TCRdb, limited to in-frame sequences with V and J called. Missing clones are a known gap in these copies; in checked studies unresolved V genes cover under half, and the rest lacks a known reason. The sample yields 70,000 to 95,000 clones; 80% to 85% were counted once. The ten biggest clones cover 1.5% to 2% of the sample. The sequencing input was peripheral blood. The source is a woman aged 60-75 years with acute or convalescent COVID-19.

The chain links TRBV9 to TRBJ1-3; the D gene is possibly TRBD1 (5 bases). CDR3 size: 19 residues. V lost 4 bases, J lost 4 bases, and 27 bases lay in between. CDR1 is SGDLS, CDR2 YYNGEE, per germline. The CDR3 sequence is CASSPGGEGGRVWGNTIYF. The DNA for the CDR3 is TGTGCCAGCAGCCCGGGGGGAGAAGGCGGACGAGTCTGGGGAAACACCATATATTTT.

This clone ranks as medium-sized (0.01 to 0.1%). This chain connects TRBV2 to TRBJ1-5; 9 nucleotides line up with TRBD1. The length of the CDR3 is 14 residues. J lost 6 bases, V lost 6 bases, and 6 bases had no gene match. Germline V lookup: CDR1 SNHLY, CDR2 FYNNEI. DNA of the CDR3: TGTGCCAGCAGCCGGGACAGGGATGTTCAGCCCCAGCATTTT. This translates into CASSRDRDVQPQHF. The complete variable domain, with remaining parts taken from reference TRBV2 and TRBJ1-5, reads EPEVTQTPSHQVTQMGQEVILRCVPISNHLYFYWYRQILGQKVEFLVSFYNNEISEKSEIFDDQFSVERPDGSNFTLKIRSTKLEDSAMYFCASSRDRDVQPQHFGDGTRLSIL.

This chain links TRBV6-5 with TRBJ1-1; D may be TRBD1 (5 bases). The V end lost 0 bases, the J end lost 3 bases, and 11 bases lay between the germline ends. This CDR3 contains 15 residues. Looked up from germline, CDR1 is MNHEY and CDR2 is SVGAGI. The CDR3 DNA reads TGTGCCAGCAGTTACTCGTACAGGTCAGACACTGAAGCTTTCTTT. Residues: CASSYSYRSDTEAFF.

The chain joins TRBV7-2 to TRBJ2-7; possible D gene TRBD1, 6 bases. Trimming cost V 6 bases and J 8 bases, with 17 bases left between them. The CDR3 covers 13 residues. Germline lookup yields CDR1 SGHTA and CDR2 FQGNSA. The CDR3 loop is CASSHPGVPKQYF. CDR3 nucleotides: TGTGCCAGCAGTCACCCAGGGGTCCCGAAGCAGTACTTC.

CDR3 residues: CASSQDGAGSTDTQYF. DNA for the CDR3: TGCGCCAGCAGCCAAGATGGAGCGGGGTCCACAGATACGCAGTATTTT. The V gene is TRBV4-1, the J gene TRBJ2-3, with 7 bases that match TRBD2. The germline gives CDR1 MGHRA, CDR2 YSYEKL. V was pared by 0 bases and J by 2 bases, with 5 bases of the junction left unmatched. This CDR3 is built from 16 residues.

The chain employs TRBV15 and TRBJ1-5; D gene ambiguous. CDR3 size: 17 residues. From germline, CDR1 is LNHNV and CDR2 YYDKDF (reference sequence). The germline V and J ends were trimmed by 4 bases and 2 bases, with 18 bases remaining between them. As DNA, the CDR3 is TGTGCCACCAGCAACAGTTTAATGGCCCTGGGCAATCAGCCCCAGCATTTT. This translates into CATSNSLMALGNQPQHF.

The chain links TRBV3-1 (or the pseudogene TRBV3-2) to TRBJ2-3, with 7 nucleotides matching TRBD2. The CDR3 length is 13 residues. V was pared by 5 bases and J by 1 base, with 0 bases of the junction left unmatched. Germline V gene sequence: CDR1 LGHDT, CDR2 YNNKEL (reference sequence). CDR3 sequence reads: CASSTSGTDTQYF. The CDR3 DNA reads TGTGCCAGCAGCACTAGCGGCACAGATACGCAGTATTTT.

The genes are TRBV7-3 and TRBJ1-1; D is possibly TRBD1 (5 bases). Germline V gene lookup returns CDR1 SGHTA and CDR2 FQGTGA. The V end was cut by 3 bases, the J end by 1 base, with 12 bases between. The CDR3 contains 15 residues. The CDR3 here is CASSLTSGGNTEAFF. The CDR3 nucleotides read TGTGCCAGCAGCTTGACCTCGGGGGGGAACACTGAAGCTTTCTTT.

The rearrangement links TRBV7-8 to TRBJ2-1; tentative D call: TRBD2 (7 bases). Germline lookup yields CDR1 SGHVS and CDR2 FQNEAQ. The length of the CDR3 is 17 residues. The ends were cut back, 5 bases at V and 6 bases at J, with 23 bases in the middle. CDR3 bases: TGTGCCAGCAGCCCAAGGGGGGGTCGGACCCCCTCCAATGAGCAGTTCTTC. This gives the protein CASSPRGGRTPSNEQFF.

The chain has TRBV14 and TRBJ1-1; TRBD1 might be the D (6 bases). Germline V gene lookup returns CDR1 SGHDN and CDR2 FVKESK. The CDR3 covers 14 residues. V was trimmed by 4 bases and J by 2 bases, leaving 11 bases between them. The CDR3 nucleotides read TGTGCCAGCAGCCCTAGGGGGTACAACACTGAAGCTTTCTTT. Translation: CASSPRGYNTEAFF.

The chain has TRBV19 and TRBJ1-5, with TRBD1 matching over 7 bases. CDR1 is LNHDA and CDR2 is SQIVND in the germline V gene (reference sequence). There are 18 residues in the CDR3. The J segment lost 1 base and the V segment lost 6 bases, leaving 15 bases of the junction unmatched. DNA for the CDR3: TGTGCCAGTAGCACAAGGAGGGGGCGCCCCGCGAGCAATCAGCCCCAGCATTTT. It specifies CASSTRRGRPASNQPQHF.

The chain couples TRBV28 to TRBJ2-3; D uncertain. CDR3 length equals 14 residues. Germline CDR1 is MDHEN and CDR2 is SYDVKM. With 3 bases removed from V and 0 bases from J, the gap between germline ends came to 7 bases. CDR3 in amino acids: CASSFGQSTDTQYF. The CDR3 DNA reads TGTGCCAGCAGTTTTGGGCAGAGCACAGATACGCAGTATTTT.

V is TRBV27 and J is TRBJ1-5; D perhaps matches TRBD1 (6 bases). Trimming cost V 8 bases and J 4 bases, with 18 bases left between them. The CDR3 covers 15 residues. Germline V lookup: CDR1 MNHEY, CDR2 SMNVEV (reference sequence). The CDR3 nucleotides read TGTGCCAGCGGGGGGGGCAGCTTAAGAAATCAGCCCCAGCATTTT. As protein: CASGGGSLRNQPQHF.

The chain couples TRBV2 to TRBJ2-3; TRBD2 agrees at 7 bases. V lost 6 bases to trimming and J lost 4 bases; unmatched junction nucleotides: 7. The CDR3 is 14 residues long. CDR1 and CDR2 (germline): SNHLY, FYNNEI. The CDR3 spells CASSQGEGPDTQYF. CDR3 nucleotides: TGTGCCAGCAGCCAAGGGGAGGGGCCAGATACGCAGTATTTT.

The CDR3 loop reads CASSSGIRGGAADTQYF. The CDR3 bases are TGCGCCAGCAGCTCGGGGATTCGCGGGGGGGCGGCAGATACGCAGTATTTT. This chain joins TRBV5-1 and TRBJ2-3, with TRBD2 matching 9 bases. The CDR3 is 17 residues long. Germline V CDR1 and CDR2: SGHRS, YFSETQ. V gave up 3 bases and J gave up 4 bases; unmatched junction bases: 12.

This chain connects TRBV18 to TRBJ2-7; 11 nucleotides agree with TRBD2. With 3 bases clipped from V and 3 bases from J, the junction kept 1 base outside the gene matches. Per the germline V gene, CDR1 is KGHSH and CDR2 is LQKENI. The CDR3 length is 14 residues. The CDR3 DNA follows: TGTGCCAGCTCACCCGGGACTAGCGGCTACGAGCAGTACTTC. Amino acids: CASSPGTSGYEQYF.

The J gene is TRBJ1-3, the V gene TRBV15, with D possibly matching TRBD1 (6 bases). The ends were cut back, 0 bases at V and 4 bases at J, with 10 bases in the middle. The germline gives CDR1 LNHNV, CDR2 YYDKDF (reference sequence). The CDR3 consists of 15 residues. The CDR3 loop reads CATSREAGVGNTIYF. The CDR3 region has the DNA TGTGCCACCAGCAGAGAAGCAGGGGTGGGAAACACCATATATTTT.

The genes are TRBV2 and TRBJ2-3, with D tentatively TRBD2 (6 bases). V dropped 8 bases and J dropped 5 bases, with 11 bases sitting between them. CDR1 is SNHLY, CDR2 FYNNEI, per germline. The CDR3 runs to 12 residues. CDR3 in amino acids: CASRGSGDTQYF. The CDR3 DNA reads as TGTGCCAGCCGTGGTAGCGGAGATACGCAGTATTTT. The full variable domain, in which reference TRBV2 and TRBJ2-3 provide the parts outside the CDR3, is EPEVTQTPSHQVTQMGQEVILRCVPISNHLYFYWYRQILGQKVEFLVSFYNNEISEKSEIFDDQFSVERPDGSNFTLKIRSTKLEDSAMYFCASRGSGDTQYFGPGTRLTVL.

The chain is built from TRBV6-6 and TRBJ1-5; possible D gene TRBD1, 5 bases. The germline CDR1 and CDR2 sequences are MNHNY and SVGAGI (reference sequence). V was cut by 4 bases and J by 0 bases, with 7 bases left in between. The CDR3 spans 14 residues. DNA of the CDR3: TGTGCCAGCAGTTCAGGGAATAGCAATCAGCCCCAGCATTTT. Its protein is CASSSGNSNQPQHF.

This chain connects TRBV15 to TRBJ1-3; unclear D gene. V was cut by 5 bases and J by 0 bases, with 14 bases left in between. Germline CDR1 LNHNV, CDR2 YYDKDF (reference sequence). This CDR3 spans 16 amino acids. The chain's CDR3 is CATSVENLYSGNTIYF. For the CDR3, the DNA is TGTGCCACCAGCGTTGAGAACCTGTACTCTGGAAACACCATATATTTT.

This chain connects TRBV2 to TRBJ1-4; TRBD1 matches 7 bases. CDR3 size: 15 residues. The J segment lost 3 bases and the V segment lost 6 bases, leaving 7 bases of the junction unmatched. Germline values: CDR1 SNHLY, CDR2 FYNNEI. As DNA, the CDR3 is TGTGCCAGCAGCGGGTTACAGGGGTCTAATGAAAAACTGTTTTTT. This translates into CASSGLQGSNEKLFF.

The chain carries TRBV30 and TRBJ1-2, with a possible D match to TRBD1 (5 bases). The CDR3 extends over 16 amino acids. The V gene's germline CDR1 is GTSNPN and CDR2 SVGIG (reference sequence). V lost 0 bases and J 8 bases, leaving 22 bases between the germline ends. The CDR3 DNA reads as TGTGCCTGGAGTGTACTGAAACCAGACAGCTTTGGAGGCTACACCTTC. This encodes CAWSVLKPDSFGGYTF.

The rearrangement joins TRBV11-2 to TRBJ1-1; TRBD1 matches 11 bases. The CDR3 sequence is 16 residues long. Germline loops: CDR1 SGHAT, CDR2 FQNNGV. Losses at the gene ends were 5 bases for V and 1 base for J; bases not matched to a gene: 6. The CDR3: CASSVGQGAGNTEAFF. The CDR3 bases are TGTGCCAGCAGCGTAGGACAGGGGGCTGGGAACACTGAAGCTTTCTTT.

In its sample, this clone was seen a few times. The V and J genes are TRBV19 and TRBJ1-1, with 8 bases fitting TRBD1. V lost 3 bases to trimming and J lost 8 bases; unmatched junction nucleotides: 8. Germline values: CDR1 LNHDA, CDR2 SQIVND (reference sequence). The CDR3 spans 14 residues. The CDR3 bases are TGTGCCAGTAGTATCAGGGGGCAAATCCTCGAAGCTTTCTTT. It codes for CASSIRGQILEAFF. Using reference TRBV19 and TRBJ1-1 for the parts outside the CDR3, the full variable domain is DGGITQSPKYLFRKEGQNVTLSCEQNLNHDAMYWYRQDPGQGLRLIYYSQIVNDFQKGDIAEGYSVSREKKESFPLTVTSAQKNPTAFYLCASSIRGQILEAFFGQGTRLTVV.

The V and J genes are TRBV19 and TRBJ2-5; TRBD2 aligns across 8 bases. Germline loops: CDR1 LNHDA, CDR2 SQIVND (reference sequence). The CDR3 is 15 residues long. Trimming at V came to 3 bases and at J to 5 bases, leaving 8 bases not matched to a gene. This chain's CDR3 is CASSIRTSSAETQYF. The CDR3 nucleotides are TGTGCCAGTAGTATCCGGACTAGCTCCGCGGAGACCCAGTACTTC. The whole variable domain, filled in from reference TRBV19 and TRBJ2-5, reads DGGITQSPKYLFRKEGQNVTLSCEQNLNHDAMYWYRQDPGQGLRLIYYSQIVNDFQKGDIAEGYSVSREKKESFPLTVTSAQKNPTAFYLCASSIRTSSAETQYFGPGTRLLVL.

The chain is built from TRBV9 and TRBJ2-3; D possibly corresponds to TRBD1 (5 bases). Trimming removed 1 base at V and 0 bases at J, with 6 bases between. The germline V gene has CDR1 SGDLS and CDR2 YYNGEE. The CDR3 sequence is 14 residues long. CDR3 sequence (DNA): TGTGCCAGCAGCGTACAGGGTAGCACAGATACGCAGTATTTT. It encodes CASSVQGSTDTQYF.

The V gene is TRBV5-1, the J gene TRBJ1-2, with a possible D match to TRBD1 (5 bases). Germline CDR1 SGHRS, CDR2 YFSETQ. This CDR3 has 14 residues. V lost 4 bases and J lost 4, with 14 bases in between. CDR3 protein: CASSVNSGSYGYTF. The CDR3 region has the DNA TGCGCCAGCAGCGTCAACTCAGGGTCCTATGGCTACACCTTC.

In DNA form, the CDR3 reads TGTGTCCGGACTAGCGGGAGGGCCGTAGATAATGAGCAGTTCTTC. Amino acids: CVRTSGRAVDNEQFF. J is TRBJ2-1 and V is TRBV24-1, with TRBD2 identical over 15 bases. The length of the CDR3 is 15 residues. Per germline, CDR1 KGHDR and CDR2 SFDVKD.

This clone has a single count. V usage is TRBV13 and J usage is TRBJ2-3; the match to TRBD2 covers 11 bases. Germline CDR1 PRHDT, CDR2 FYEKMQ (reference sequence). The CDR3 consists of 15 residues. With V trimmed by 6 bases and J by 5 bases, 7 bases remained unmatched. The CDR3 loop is CASSPPLAGGDTQYF. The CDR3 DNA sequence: TGTGCCAGCAGTCCTCCCCTAGCGGGGGGAGATACGCAGTATTTT.

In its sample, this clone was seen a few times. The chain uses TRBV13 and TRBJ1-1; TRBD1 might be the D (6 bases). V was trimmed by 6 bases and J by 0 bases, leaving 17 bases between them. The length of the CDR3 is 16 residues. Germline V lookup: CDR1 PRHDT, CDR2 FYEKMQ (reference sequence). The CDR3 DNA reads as TGTGCCAGCAGTCCCACGACAGGCCGGATGAACACTGAAGCTTTCTTT. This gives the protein CASSPTTGRMNTEAFF.

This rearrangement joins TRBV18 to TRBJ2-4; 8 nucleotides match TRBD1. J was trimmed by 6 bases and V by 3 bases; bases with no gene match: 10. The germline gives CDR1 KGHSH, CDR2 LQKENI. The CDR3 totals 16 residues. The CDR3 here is CASSPSGQAIRNIQYF. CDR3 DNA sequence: TGTGCCAGCTCACCTTCGGGACAGGCAATAAGAAACATTCAGTACTTC. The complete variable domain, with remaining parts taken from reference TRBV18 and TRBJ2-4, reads NAGVMQNPRHLVRRRGQEARLRCSPMKGHSHVYWYRQLPEEGLKFMVYLQKENIIDESGMPKERFSAEFPKEGPSILRIQQVVRGDSAAYFCASSPSGQAIRNIQYFGAGTRLSVL.

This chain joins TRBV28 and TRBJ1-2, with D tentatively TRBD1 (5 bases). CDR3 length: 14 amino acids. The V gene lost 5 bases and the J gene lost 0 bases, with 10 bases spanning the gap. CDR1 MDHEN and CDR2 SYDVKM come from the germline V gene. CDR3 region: CASSPGSANYGYTF. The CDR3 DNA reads TGTGCCAGCAGTCCAGGGTCAGCTAACTATGGCTACACCTTC.